The 13 T cell receptor beta chains below all came from one sample that was sequenced in a study of OX40 agonist ivuxolimab in advanced cancers. Only in-frame clones appear in the TCRdb table, and some are missing; sequencing was by immunoSEQ multiplex PCR. This sample has around 75,000 clones, with about 90% found just once. The sample here was CD4+ or CD8+ T cells sorted from blood, taken in a trial of the OX40 agonist ivuxolimab. The receptors were sampled from an adult with an advanced solid tumor such as melanoma, head and neck, liver or kidney cancer.

The V gene is TRBV5-6, the J gene TRBJ2-3; D remains ambiguous. V lost 4 bases to trimming and J lost 2 bases, with 8 bases between them. Germline CDR1 is SGHDT and CDR2 is YYEEEE. This CDR3 region has 13 residues. CDR3 coding DNA: TGTGCCAGCAGCAATGACGTCACAGATACGCAGTATTTT. This translates into CASSNDVTDTQYF. The complete variable domain, with remaining parts taken from reference TRBV5-6 and TRBJ2-3, reads DAGVTQSPTHLIKTRGQQVTLRCSPKSGHDTVSWYQQALGQGPQFIFQYYEEEERQRGNFPDRFSGHQFPNYSSELNVNALLLGDSALYLCASSNDVTDTQYFGPGTRLTVL.

The chain is built from TRBV4-1 and TRBJ2-2, with 8 positions matching TRBD2. V dropped 0 bases and J dropped 2; count of bases not matched to a gene: 14. The germline V gene encodes CDR1 MGHRA and CDR2 YSYEKL. This CDR3 spans 20 amino acids. The CDR3 coding sequence is TGCGCCAGCAGCCAAGACGGGGGTTTAAGCGGGGGCCTTAACACCGGGGAGCTGTTTTTT. Translated: CASSQDGGLSGGLNTGELFF.

The genes are TRBV19 and TRBJ2-5, with TRBD2 identical over 9 bases. This CDR3 is built from 16 residues. Germline CDR1 LNHDA, CDR2 SQIVND (reference sequence). V shed 3 bases and J 5 bases; nucleotides not matched to a gene: 10. Here the CDR3 reads CASSMVAGAQGETQYF. The CDR3 DNA reads as TGTGCCAGTAGTATGGTAGCGGGAGCCCAGGGGGAGACCCAGTACTTC.

V and J are TRBV27 and TRBJ2-4, with 8 bases aligning to TRBD2. The V gene's germline CDR1 is MNHEY and CDR2 SMNVEV (reference sequence). This CDR3 contains 15 residues. V shed 5 bases, J shed 0 bases, and the junction held 3 bases outside the gene matches. The CDR3 bases are TGTGCCAGCAGTGAAGCGGGGGTAGCCAAAAACATTCAGTACTTC. It yields the protein CASSEAGVAKNIQYF.

The chain has TRBV7-8 and TRBJ2-7; D unclear. CDR1 is SGHVS, CDR2 FQNEAQ, per germline. This CDR3 region has 14 residues. The V end was cut by 4 bases, the J end by 0 bases, with 10 bases between. CDR3 loop: CASSSRPLSYEQYF. CDR3 coding DNA: TGTGCCAGCAGCTCTAGACCCCTCTCCTACGAGCAGTACTTC. Combining the CDR3 with reference TRBV7-8 and TRBJ2-7 gives the whole variable domain GAGVSQSPRYKVAKRGQDVALRCDPISGHVSLFWYQQALGQGPEFLTYFQNEAQLDKSGLPSDRFFAERPEGSVSTLKIQRTQQEDSAVYLCASSSRPLSYEQYFGPGTRLTVT.

The chain joins TRBV6-5 to TRBJ2-1, with 8 bases lining up with TRBD1. Unmatched junction bases numbered 6, after V lost 6 bases and J lost 11 bases. This CDR3 contains 12 residues. Germline CDR1 MNHEY, CDR2 SVGAGI. CDR3 sequence: CASRPGQGKQFF. CDR3 DNA: TGTGCCAGCAGGCCCGGACAGGGCAAGCAGTTCTTC.

The chain uses TRBV27 and TRBJ2-2; TRBD1 agrees at 7 bases. J was trimmed by 3 bases and V by 5 bases; bases with no gene match: 9. Germline V CDR1 and CDR2: MNHEY, SMNVEV (reference sequence). This CDR3 comprises 16 residues. CDR3 nucleotides: TGTGCCAGCAGTGCTCCGGGACAGTGGCACACCGGGGAGCTGTTTTTT. The encoded protein is CASSAPGQWHTGELFF.

V and J are TRBV30 and TRBJ1-6; 7 nucleotides agree with TRBD1. CDR1 GTSNPN and CDR2 SVGIG come from the germline V gene (reference sequence). This CDR3 comprises 14 residues. Losses at the gene ends were 3 bases for V and 5 bases for J; bases not matched to a gene: 4. The CDR3 DNA reads as TGTGCCTGGAGGGGACAGAATGATAATTCACCCCTCCACTTT. Encoded protein: CAWRGQNDNSPLHF.

The V gene is TRBV6-4, the J gene TRBJ2-1; no reliable D call. Between the trimmed V and J ends, which lost 6 bases and 4 bases, there was a span of 16 bases. The germline gives CDR1 MRHNA, CDR2 SNTAGT. This CDR3 contains 15 residues. CDR3 protein: CASRVTRKPYNEQFF. The CDR3 DNA is TGTGCCAGCAGGGTGACTCGGAAACCTTACAATGAGCAGTTCTTC.

The sample holds one count of this clone. The chain carries TRBV5-1 and TRBJ2-7; 8 bases map to TRBD1. Germline V lookup: CDR1 SGHRS, CDR2 YFSETQ. The CDR3 has 13 residues. V lost 8 bases to trimming and J lost 4 bases; unmatched junction nucleotides: 8. The CDR3 sequence: CASSSRDRYEQYF. As DNA, the CDR3 is TGCGCCAGTTCGTCCCGGGACAGGTACGAGCAGTACTTC.

The chain couples TRBV28 to TRBJ1-2, with D possibly being TRBD1 (6 bases). The CDR3 sequence is 14 residues long. Germline V lookup: CDR1 MDHEN, CDR2 SYDVKM. V gave up 5 bases and J gave up 6 bases, with 16 bases separating them. Written as DNA, the CDR3 is TGTGCCAGCAGTCCCCCCGGGGGGCGGGATGGCTACACCTTC. Translated, it gives CASSPPGGRDGYTF.

This chain connects TRBV6-9 to TRBJ2-5, with D unresolved. V lost 4 bases and J lost 5, with 11 bases in between. The germline V gene encodes CDR1 MNHGY and CDR2 SVAAGI. The length of the CDR3 is 13 residues. CDR3 coding DNA: TGTGCCAGCAGTTGGTCGGGTTTGGAGACCCAGTACTTC. Translating gives CASSWSGLETQYF.

The V gene is TRBV11-2, the J gene TRBJ2-1; D is uncertain. The CDR3 is 16 residues long. Trimming left V 5 bases short and J 4 bases short, with 18 bases between. Germline values: CDR1 SGHAT, CDR2 FQNNGV. CDR3 nucleotides: TGTGCCAGCAGCCCAAAGGGCAGACACAAATACAATGAGCAGTTCTTC. This sequence encodes CASSPKGRHKYNEQFF.